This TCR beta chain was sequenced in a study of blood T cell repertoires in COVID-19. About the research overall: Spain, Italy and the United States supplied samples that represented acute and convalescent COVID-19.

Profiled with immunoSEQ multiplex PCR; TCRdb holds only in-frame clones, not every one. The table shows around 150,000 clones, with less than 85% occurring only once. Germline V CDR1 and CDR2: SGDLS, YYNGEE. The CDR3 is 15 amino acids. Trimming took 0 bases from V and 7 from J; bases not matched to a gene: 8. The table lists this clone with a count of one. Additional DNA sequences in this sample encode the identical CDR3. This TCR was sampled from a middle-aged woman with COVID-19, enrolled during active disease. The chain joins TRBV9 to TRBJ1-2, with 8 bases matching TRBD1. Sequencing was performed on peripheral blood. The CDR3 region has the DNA TGTGCCAGCAGCGTAGCGGGGCAGGGGGCCGGTGGCTACACCTTC. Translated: CASSVAGQGAGGYTF.